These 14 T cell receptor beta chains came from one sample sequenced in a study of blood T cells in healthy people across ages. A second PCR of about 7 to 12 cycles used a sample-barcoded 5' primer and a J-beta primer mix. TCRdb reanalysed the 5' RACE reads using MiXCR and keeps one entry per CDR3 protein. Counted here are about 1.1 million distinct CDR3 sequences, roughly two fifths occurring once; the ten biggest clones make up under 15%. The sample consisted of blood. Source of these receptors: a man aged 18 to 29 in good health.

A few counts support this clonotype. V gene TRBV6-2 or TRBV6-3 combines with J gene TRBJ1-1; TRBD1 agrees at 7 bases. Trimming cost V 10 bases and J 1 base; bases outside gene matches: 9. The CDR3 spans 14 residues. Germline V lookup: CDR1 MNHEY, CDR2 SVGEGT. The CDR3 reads CATTKRGPNTEAFF. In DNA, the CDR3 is TGTGCCACCACTAAAAGGGGGCCGAACACTGAAGCTTTCTTT.

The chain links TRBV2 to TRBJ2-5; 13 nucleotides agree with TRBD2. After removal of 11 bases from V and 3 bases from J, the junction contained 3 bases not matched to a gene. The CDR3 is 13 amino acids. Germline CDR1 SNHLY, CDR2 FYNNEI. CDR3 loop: CAGGTSGEETQYF. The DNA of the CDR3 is TGTGCCGGAGGGACTAGCGGGGAAGAGACCCAGTACTTC.

The CDR3 coding sequence is TGTGCCAGCAGCTTAGCCCGACCGAAGGGCTATGGCTACACCTTC. This sequence encodes CASSLARPKGYGYTF. The chain links TRBV7-9 to TRBJ1-2, with no clear D. V shed 0 bases and J shed 4 bases, with 12 bases lying between them. Germline V gives CDR1 SEHNR, CDR2 FQNEAQ (reference sequence). This CDR3 has 15 residues.

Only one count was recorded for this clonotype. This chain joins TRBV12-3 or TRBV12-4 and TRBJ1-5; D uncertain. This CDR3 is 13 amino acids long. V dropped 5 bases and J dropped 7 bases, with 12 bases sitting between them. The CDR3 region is CASSRVPRQPQHF. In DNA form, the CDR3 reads TGTGCCAGCAGTCGAGTCCCACGGCAGCCCCAGCATTTT.

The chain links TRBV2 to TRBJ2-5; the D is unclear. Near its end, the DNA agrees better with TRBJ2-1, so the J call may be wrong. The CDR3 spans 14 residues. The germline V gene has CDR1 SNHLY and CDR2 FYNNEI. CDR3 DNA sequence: TGTGCCAGCAGCACAGACTTGGTAGCAGAGACCCAGTTCTTC. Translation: CASSTDLVAETQFF.

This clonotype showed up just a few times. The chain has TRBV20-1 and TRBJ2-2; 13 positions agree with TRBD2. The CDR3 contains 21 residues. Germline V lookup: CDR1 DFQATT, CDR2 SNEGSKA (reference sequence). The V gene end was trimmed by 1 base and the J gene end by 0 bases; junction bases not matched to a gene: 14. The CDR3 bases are TGCAGTGCTAGAGTAGGCCCTGGACTAGCGGGGGACCCGGCGAACACCGGGGAGCTGTTTTTT. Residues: CSARVGPGLAGDPANTGELFF.

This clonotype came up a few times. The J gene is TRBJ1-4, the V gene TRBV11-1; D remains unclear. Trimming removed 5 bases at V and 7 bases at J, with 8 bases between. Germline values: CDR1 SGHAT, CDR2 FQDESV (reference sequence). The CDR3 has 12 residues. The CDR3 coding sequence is TGTGCCAGCAGCGCCGTGGGTGAAAAACTGTTTTTT. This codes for CASSAVGEKLFF.

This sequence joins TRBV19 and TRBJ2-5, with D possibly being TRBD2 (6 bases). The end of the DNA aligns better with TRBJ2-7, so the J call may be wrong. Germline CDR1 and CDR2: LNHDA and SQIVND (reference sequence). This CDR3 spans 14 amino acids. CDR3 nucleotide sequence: TGTGCCAGTAGTGCGGGACTGGCCTTTTACGAGCAGTACTTC. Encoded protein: CASSAGLAFYEQYF.

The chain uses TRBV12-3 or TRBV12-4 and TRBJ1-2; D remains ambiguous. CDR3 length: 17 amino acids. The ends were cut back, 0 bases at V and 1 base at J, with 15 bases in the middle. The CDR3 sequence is CASSLALGQTNNYGYTF. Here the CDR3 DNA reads TGTGCCAGCAGTTTAGCGCTCGGGCAGACGAATAACTATGGCTACACCTTC.

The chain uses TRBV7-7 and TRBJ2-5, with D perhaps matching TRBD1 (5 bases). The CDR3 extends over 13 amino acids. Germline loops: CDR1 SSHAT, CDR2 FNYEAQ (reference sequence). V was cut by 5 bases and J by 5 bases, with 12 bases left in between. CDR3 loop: CASSHAAGETQYF. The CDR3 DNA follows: TGTGCCAGCAGCCACGCCGCAGGGGAGACCCAGTACTTC. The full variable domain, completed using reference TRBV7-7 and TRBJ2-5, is GAGVSQSPRYKVTKRGQDVTLRCDPISSHATLYWYQQALGQGPEFLTYFNYEAQPDKSGLPSDRFSAERPEGSISTLTIQRTEQRDSAMYRCASSHAAGETQYFGPGTRLLVL.

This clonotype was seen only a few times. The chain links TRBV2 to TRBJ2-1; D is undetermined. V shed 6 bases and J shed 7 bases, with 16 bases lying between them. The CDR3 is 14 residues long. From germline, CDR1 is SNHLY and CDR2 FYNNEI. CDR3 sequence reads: CASRDSNGVNEQFF. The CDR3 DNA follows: TGTGCCAGCAGGGATTCGAACGGAGTGAATGAGCAGTTCTTC.

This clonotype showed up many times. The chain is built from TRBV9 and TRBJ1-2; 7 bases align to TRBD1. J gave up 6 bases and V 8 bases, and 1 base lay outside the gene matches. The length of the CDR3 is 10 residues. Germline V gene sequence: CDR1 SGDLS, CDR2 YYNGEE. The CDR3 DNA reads TGTGCCAGTCAGGGGGATGGCTACACCTTC. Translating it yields CASQGDGYTF.

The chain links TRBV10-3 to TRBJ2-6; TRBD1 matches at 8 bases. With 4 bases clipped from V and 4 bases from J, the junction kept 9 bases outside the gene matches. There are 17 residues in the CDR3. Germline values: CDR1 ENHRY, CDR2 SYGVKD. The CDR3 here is CAISGDRLSSGANVLTF. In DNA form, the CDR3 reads TGTGCCATCAGTGGGGACAGGCTCTCATCAGGGGCCAACGTCCTGACTTTC.

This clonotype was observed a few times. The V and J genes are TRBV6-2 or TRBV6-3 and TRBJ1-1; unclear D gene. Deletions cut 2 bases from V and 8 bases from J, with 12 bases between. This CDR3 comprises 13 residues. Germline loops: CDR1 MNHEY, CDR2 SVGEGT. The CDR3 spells CASSYVWGSEAFF. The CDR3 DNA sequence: TGTGCCAGCAGTTACGTGTGGGGATCGGAAGCTTTCTTT.